The clone carrying this T cell receptor (beta chain) has only a few counts. As yet, its antigen is unknown. Using a J-beta primer mix together with a sample-barcoded 5' primer, a second PCR was run for 7 to 11 cycles. Unique molecular identifiers of 12 random nucleotides labeled each cDNA. TCRdb reprocessed the 5' RACE reads via MiXCR and lists one record per CDR3 protein. The sample lists hundreds of thousands of distinct CDR3 sequences; around 50% were seen once. The data stem from a study of blood T cells in healthy people across ages. Study-level background: The capture of about one barcoded beta molecule per two T cells was achieved by template switching.

The V gene's germline CDR1 is SQVTM and CDR2 ANQGSEA. CDR3 length equals 13 residues. The ends lost 0 bases at V and 3 bases at J; junction bases unmatched: 0. Broader study findings: Per million T cells, TCR beta diversity dropped roughly linearly as age increased.

Each donor was a healthy Caucasian individual from Russia, aged about 6 to 100. This TCR derives from a man older than 75 in good health. Sequenced sample: blood. This sequence joins TRBV29-1 and TRBJ2-3, with 7 positions matching TRBD1. This CDR3 is CSVEDRGTDTQYF. CDR3 coding DNA: TGCAGCGTTGAAGACAGGGGGACAGATACGCAGTATTTT.